This TCR beta chain was recorded in a study of blood T cell repertoires in COVID-19. The table came from immunoSEQ multiplex PCR; TCRdb's copy has only in-frame clones and leaves some out. The sample shows about 140,000 clones, around four fifths of them seen only once. Two negative PCRs, clearance, or symptom resolution had been documented for recovered Cohort 3 donors. This CDR3 contains 11 residues. Germline values: CDR1 SQVTM, CDR2 ANQGSEA. V was shortened by 4 bases and J by 3 bases, with 6 bases between the two germline ends. The sequencing input was PBMCs or T cells enriched from blood (not recorded which). This chain joins TRBV29-1 and TRBJ1-1; D not resolved. This sequence was found in a woman in her forties who had recovered from COVID-19. CDR3 nucleotide sequence: TGCAGCGTTGTTAGCGACACTGAAGCTTTCTTT. It is translated as CSVVSDTEAFF.